Below are 13 T cell receptor beta chains sequenced from a single sample in a study of control samples from healthy donors and cancer patients. Sequenced by immunoSEQ multiplex PCR; TCRdb stores in-frame clones only, minus some. The repertoire holds approximately 50,000 clones, with 80% to 90% as singletons. Sequenced: PBMCs. Receptor source: a woman aged 55-69 years with lung cancer.

The chain carries TRBV27 and TRBJ1-5, with 7 bases that match TRBD1. This CDR3 has 14 amino acids. Germline V CDR1 and CDR2: MNHEY, SMNVEV (reference sequence). V shed 2 bases, J shed 7 bases, and the junction held 5 bases outside the gene matches. CDR3 DNA: TGTGCCAGCAGTTTAGGGACAGCACTCCAGCCCCAGCATTTT. This sequence encodes CASSLGTALQPQHF.

This chain joins TRBV25-1 and TRBJ1-1; D not resolved. Per the germline V gene, CDR1 is MGHDK and CDR2 is SYGVNS. V lost 2 bases and J 2 bases, leaving 9 bases between the germline ends. The CDR3 runs 14 residues. The CDR3 loop is CASSEAGLNTEAFF. The CDR3 DNA is TGTGCCAGCAGTGAAGCCGGCCTCAACACTGAAGCTTTCTTT.

The genes are TRBV28 and TRBJ2-4; D is undetermined. V shed 5 bases and J shed 0 bases, with 11 bases lying between them. The germline V gene has CDR1 MDHEN and CDR2 SYDVKM. The CDR3 loop spans 15 amino acids. CDR3 region: CASSPQHLAKNIQYF. CDR3 coding DNA: TGTGCCAGCAGTCCACAACACCTAGCCAAAAACATTCAGTACTTC.

CDR3 sequence reads: CASSTRTGGYSVYGYTF. The CDR3 DNA reads TGTGCCAGCAGCACTCGGACAGGGGGCTACTCAGTGTATGGCTACACCTTC. The rearrangement links TRBV21-1 to TRBJ1-2; whether TRBD1, the table's D call, matches the DNA was not checked. TRBV21-1 is listed as a pseudogene. This CDR3 has 17 residues.

The gene calls are TRBV5-6 and TRBJ1-5; D remains unclear. The CDR3 is 11 residues long. Germline V CDR1 and CDR2: SGHDT, YYEEEE. V shed 1 base and J shed 7 bases, with 3 bases lying between them. The CDR3 sequence: CASSLSQPQHF. The DNA of the CDR3 is TGTGCCAGCAGCTTGTCACAGCCCCAGCATTTT.

In this sample, this clone turned up a few times. The J gene is TRBJ1-3, the V gene TRBV7-9; D unclear. V was trimmed by 0 bases and J by 3 bases, leaving 3 bases between them. The CDR3 sequence is 13 residues long. CDR1 is SEHNR, CDR2 FQNEAQ, per germline (reference sequence). The CDR3: CASSLAGGNTIYF. In DNA, the CDR3 is TGTGCCAGCAGCTTAGCTGGTGGAAACACCATATATTTT.

This chain links TRBV28 with TRBJ1-5, with D possibly being TRBD1 (5 bases). V shed 5 bases and J shed 5 bases, with 16 bases lying between them. The CDR3 is 15 residues long. The germline CDR1 and CDR2 sequences are MDHEN and SYDVKM. The CDR3 nucleotides are TGTGCCAGCAGTCCCCGAGGGGTAGGCGATCAGCCCCAGCATTTT. It yields the protein CASSPRGVGDQPQHF.

V is TRBV20-1 and J is TRBJ2-1; D not certain. This CDR3 region has 11 residues. The V end lost 5 bases, the J end lost 8 bases, and 10 bases lay between the germline ends. Germline CDR1 and CDR2: DFQATT and SNEGSKA (reference sequence). This chain's CDR3 is CSAQPGHEQFF. DNA for the CDR3: TGCAGTGCTCAACCGGGCCATGAGCAGTTCTTC.

The chain recombines TRBV12-3 or TRBV12-4 with TRBJ1-1; the D is unclear. The V end was cut by 4 bases, the J end by 11 bases, with 17 bases between. This CDR3 is 13 amino acids long. This CDR3 is CASSSLEGLVAFF. The CDR3 DNA reads TGTGCCAGCAGTTCACTTGAGGGCCTTGTCGCTTTCTTT.

The chain couples TRBV2 to TRBJ1-5, with D possibly matching TRBD1 (6 bases). The V end lost 6 bases, the J end lost 7 bases, and 19 bases lay between the germline ends. The CDR3 is made up of 15 amino acids. Germline lookup yields CDR1 SNHLY and CDR2 FYNNEI. The CDR3 loop is CASSGGSQGGQPQHF. Written as DNA, the CDR3 is TGTGCCAGCAGCGGAGGGTCACAGGGTGGCCAGCCCCAGCATTTT.

This chain uses TRBV24-1 with TRBJ2-3; 8 bases agree with TRBD1. The V gene end was trimmed by 6 bases and the J gene end by 1 base; junction bases not matched to a gene: 2. From germline, CDR1 is KGHDR and CDR2 SFDVKD. The CDR3 runs 14 residues. CDR3 amino acids: CATSPTGGTDTQYF. Here the CDR3 DNA reads TGTGCCACCAGTCCGACAGGGGGCACAGATACGCAGTATTTT.

This chain uses TRBV3-1 (or the pseudogene TRBV3-2) with TRBJ1-2; 7 bases align to TRBD1. Per germline, CDR1 LGHDT and CDR2 YNNKEL (reference sequence). V shed 3 bases and J 5 bases; nucleotides not matched to a gene: 3. The CDR3 consists of 13 residues. CDR3: CASSHRQGYGYTF. In DNA, the CDR3 is TGTGCCAGCAGCCATAGACAGGGTTATGGCTACACCTTC.

The chain joins TRBV7-9 to TRBJ2-7; D unclear. The CDR3 contains 15 residues. Germline CDR1 reads SEHNR; CDR2 reads FQNEAQ (reference sequence). V gave up 5 bases and J gave up 1 base, with 15 bases separating them. The DNA for the CDR3 is TGTGCCAGCAGCGTACAAACAAGGCTATCCTACGAGCAGTACTTC. Translated, it gives CASSVQTRLSYEQYF. The complete variable domain, with remaining parts taken from reference TRBV7-9 and TRBJ2-7, reads DTGVSQNPRHKITKRGQNVTFRCDPISEHNRLYWYRQTLGQGPEFLTYFQNEAQLEKSRLLSDRFSAERPKGSFSTLEIQRTEQGDSAMYLCASSVQTRLSYEQYFGPGTRLTVT.